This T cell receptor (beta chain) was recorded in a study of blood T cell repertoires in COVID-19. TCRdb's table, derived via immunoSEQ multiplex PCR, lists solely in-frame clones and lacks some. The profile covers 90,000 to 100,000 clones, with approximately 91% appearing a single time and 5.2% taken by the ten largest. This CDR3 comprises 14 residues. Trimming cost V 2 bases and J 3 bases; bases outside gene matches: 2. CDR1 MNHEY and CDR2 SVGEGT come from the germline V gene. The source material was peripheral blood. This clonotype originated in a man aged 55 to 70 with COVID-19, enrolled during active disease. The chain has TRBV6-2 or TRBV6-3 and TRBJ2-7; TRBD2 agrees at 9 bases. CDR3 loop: CASSYDSGSYEQYF. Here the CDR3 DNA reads TGTGCCAGCAGTTACGATAGCGGGAGCTACGAGCAGTACTTC.